This T cell receptor beta chain was identified in a study of a mutant IDH1 vaccine in newly diagnosed glioma. Study background: Every participant had undergone radiotherapy, temozolomide, or both before, and most underwent both.

Method: immunoSEQ multiplex PCR; TCRdb's copy keeps in-frame clones and lacks some. The data contain 30,000 to 40,000 clones, approximately 92% of them singletons. Indicated time point: baseline, week 1 (first vaccination visit). Treatment indicated: pre-vaccination baseline after standard-of-care therapy. Each tumor in the donors was a new WHO grade 3 or 4 astrocytoma, IDH1-mutant and ATRX-lost. CDR3 length: 15 amino acids. The ends were cut back, 0 bases at V and 1 base at J, with 7 bases in the middle. Germline-derived CDR1 and CDR2 are SGDLS and YYNGEE. This material consisted of PBMCs, taken from a glioma patient treated with radiotherapy, temozolomide or both. The receptor comes from a man aged 18 to 30 with glioma. The chain joins TRBV9 to TRBJ2-2; D gene unclear. CDR3 bases: TGTGCCAGCAGCGTAGGGATTGGGAACACCGGGGAGCTGTTTTTT. Its translation is CASSVGIGNTGELFF.